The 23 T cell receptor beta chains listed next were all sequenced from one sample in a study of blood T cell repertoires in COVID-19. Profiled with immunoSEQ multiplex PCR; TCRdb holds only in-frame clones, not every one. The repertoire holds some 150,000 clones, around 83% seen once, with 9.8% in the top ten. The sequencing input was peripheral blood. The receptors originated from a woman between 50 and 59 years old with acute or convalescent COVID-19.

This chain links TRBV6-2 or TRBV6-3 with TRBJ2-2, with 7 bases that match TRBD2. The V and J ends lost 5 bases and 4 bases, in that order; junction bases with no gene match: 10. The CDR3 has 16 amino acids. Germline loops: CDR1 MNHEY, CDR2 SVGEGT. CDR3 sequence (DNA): TGTGCCAGCAGTCTATTCCTAGCGGAGCTCACCGGGGAGCTGTTTTTT. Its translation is CASSLFLAELTGELFF.

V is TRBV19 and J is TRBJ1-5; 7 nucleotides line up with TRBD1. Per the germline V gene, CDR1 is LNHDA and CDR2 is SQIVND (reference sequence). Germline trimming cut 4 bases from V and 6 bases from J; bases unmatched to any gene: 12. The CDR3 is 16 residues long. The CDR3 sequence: CASSNSDRARGQPQHF. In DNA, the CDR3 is TGTGCCAGTAGTAATTCCGACAGGGCTCGAGGTCAGCCCCAGCATTTT.

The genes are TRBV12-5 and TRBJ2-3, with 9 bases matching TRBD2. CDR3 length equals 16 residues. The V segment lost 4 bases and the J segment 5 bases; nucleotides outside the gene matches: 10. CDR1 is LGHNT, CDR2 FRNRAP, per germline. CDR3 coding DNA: TGTGCTAGTGGTTCCGTAGGGCGGGGGGGCCAAGATACGCAGTATTTT. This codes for CASGSVGRGGQDTQYF.

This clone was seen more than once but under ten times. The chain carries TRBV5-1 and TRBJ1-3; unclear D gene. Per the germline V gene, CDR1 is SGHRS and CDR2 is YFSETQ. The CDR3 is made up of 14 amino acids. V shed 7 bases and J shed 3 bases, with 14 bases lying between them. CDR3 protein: CASGANPGGNTIYF. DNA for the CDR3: TGCGCCAGCGGTGCGAATCCCGGTGGAAACACCATATATTTT.

CDR3 DNA sequence: TGCGCCAGCAGCCAAGGACAGGGGGATGAGCAGTTCTTC. It encodes CASSQGQGDEQFF. The chain employs TRBV5-1 and TRBJ2-1; 10 nucleotides align to TRBD1. J gave up 8 bases and V 4 bases, and 3 bases lay outside the gene matches. The CDR3 is made up of 13 amino acids. Germline V gene sequence: CDR1 SGHRS, CDR2 YFSETQ. The variable domain in full, with the rest retrieved from reference TRBV5-1 and TRBJ2-1, is KAGVTQTPRYLIKTRGQQVTLSCSPISGHRSVSWYQQTPGQGLQFLFEYFSETQRNKGNFPGRFSGRQFSNSRSEMNVSTLELGDSALYLCASSQGQGDEQFFGPGTRLTVL.

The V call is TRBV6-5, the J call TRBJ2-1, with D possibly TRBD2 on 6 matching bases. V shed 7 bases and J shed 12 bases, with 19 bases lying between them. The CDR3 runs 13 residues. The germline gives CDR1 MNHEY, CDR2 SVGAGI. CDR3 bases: TGTGCCAGCACCAACTCTCCTCGGAGGGGGCAGTTCTTC. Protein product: CASTNSPRRGQFF.

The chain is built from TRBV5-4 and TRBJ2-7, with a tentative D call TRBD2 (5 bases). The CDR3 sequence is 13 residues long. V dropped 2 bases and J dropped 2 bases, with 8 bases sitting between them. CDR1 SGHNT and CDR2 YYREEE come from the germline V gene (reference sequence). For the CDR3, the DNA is TGTGCCAGCAGCTTCCCGGGGACCTACGAGCAGTACTTC. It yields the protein CASSFPGTYEQYF. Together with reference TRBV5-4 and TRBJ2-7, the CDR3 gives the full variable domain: ETGVTQSPTHLIKTRGQQVTLRCSSQSGHNTVSWYQQALGQGPQFIFQYYREEENGRGNFPPRFSGLQFPNYSSELNVNALELDDSALYLCASSFPGTYEQYFGPGTRLTVT.

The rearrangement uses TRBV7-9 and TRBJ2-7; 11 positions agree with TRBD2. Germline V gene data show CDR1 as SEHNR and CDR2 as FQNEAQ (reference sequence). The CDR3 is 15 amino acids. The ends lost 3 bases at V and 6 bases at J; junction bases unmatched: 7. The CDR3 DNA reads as TGTGCCAGCAGCTTGGGTAGCGGGGGGGAAGGCGAGCAGTACTTC. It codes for CASSLGSGGEGEQYF.

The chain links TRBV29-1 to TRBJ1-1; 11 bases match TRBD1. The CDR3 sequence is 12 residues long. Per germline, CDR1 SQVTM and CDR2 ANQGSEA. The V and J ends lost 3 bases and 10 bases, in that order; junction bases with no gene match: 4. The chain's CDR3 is CSVEKGQGAAFF. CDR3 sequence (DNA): TGCAGCGTTGAGAAAGGACAGGGGGCAGCTTTCTTT.

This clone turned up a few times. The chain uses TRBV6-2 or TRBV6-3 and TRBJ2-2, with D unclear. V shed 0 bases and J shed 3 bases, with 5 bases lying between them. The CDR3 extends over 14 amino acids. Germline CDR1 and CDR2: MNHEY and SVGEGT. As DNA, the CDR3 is TGTGCCAGCAGTTACTCAGCGTACACCGGGGAGCTGTTTTTT. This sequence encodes CASSYSAYTGELFF.

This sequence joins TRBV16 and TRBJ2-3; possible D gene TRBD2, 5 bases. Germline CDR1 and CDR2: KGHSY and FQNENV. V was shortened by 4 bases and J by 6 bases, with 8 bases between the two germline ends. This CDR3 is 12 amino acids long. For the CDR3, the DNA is TGTGCCAGCAGCCCAAGAGGGGATACGCAGTATTTT. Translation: CASSPRGDTQYF.

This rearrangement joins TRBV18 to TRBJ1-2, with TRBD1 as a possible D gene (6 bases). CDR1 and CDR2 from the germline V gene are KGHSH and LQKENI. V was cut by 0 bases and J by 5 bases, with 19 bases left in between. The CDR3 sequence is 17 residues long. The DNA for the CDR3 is TGTGCCAGCTCACCACCATCTGTCGGGGGGCTAGGGTATGGCTACACCTTC. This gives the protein CASSPPSVGGLGYGYTF.

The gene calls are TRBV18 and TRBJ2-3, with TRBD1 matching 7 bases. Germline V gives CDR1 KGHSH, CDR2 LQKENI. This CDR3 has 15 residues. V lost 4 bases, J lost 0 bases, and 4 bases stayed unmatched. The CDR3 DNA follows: TGTGCCAGCTCACGGGACAGTACAAGCACAGATACGCAGTATTTT. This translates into CASSRDSTSTDTQYF.

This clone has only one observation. As DNA, the CDR3 is TGTGCCAGTAACAACCGACAGGGGGCTGGGGCCAACGTCCTGACTTTC. Protein product: CASNNRQGAGANVLTF. V and J are TRBV19 and TRBJ2-6, with TRBD1 matching 9 bases. V lost 7 bases and J lost 2; bases outside the gene matches: 6. This CDR3 comprises 16 residues. Germline V gene data show CDR1 as LNHDA and CDR2 as SQIVND (reference sequence).

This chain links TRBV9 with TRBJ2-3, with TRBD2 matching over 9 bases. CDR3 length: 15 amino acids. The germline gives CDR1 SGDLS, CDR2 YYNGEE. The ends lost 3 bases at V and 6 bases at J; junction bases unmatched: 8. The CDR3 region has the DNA TGTGCCAGCAGCGCGGAGCGGGGGGCGAGGGATACGCAGTATTTT. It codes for CASSAERGARDTQYF.

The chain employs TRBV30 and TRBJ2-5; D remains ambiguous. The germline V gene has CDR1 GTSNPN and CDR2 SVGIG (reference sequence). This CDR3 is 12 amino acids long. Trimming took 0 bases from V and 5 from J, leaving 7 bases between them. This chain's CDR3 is CAWSVRRETQYF. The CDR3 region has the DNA TGTGCCTGGAGTGTGAGGCGGGAGACCCAGTACTTC.

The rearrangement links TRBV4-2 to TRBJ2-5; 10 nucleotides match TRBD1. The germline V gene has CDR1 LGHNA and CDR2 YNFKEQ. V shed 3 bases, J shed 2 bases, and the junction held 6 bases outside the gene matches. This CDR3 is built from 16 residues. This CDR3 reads CASSHGDRGNQETQYF. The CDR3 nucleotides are TGTGCCAGCAGCCATGGGGACAGGGGCAATCAAGAGACCCAGTACTTC.

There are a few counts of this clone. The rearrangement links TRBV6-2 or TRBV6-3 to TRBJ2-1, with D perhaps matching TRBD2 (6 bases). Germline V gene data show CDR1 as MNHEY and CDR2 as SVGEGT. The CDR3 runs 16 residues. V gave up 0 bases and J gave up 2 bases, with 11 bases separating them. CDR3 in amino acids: CASSYSSLATYNEQFF. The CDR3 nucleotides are TGTGCCAGCAGTTACTCGAGTCTAGCGACCTACAATGAGCAGTTCTTC.

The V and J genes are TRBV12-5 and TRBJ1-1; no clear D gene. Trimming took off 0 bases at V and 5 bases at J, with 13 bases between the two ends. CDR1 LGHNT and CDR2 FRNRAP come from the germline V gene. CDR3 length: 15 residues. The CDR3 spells CASGLVRSEGTEAFF. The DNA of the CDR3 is TGTGCTAGTGGTTTGGTACGGAGCGAGGGAACTGAAGCTTTCTTT.

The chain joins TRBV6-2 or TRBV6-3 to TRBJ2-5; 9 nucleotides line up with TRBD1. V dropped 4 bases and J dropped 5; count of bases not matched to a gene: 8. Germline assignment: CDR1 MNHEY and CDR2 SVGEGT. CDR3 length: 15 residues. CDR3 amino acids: CASSSLGQGRETQYF. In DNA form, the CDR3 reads TGTGCCAGCAGTTCCTTGGGACAGGGTCGCGAGACCCAGTACTTC.

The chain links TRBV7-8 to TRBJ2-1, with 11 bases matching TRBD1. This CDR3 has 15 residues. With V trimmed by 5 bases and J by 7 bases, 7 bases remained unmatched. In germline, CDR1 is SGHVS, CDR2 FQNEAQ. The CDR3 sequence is CASSIGQGARNEQFF. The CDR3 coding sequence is TGTGCCAGCAGCATAGGACAGGGGGCTAGGAATGAGCAGTTCTTC.

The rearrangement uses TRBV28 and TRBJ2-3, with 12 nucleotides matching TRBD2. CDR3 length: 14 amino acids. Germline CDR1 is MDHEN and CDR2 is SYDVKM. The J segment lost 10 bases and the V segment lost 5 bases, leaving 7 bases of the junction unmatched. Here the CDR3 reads CASSLLAGGRAQYF. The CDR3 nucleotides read TGTGCCAGCAGTCTTCTAGCGGGAGGGCGGGCGCAGTATTTT. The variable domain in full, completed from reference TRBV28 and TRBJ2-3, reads DVKVTQSSRYLVKRTGEKVFLECVQDMDHENMFWYRQDPGLGLRLIYFSYDVKMKEKGDIPEGYSVSREKKERFSLILESASTNQTSMYLCASSLLAGGRAQYFGPGTRLTVL.

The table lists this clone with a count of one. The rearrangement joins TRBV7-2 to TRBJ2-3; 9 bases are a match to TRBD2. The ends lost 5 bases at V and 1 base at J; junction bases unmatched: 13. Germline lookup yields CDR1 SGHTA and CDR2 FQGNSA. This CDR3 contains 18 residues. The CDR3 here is CASSPPASGNECTDTQYF. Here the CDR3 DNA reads TGTGCCAGCAGCCCCCCGGCTAGCGGGAATGAATGCACAGATACGCAGTATTTT.